Following are 24 T cell receptor beta chains from one sample sequenced in a study of T cells in Graves' hyperthyroidism and ophthalmopathy. Researchers took RNA transcripts and amplified the TCR beta CDR3 regions from them. When the TCR CDR3 underwent first-round RT-PCR, the HTBI primer set was used. TCRdb recomputed calls from the multiplex PCR reads with MiXCR, one row per CDR3 protein. The profile shows about 350,000 distinct CDR3 sequences, 11% to 15% of them singletons. The specimen was blood. The receptors originated from a woman in her 30s with Graves' hyperthyroidism.

In its sample, this clonotype was seen many times. The gene calls are TRBV7-8 and TRBJ1-5; D gene unclear. This CDR3 comprises 14 residues. V was pared by 1 base and J by 5 bases, with 9 bases between. The germline V gene encodes CDR1 SGHVS and CDR2 FQNEAQ. CDR3 loop: CASSLVSYDQPQHF. The DNA of the CDR3 is TGTGCCAGCAGCTTAGTAAGTTACGATCAGCCCCAGCATTTT.

This clonotype was observed at least ten times. The chain carries TRBV30 and TRBJ2-5; the D is unclear. The CDR3 sequence is 13 residues long. Germline CDR1 GTSNPN, CDR2 SVGIG (reference sequence). V was pared by 0 bases and J by 5 bases, with 10 bases between. For the CDR3, the DNA is TGTGCCTGGAGTGTAGGCCCCGCGGAGACCCAGTACTTC. Residues: CAWSVGPAETQYF.

This clonotype was recorded a few times. The rearrangement uses TRBV9 and TRBJ2-7; tentative D call: TRBD1 (6 bases). Per the germline V gene, CDR1 is SGDLS and CDR2 is YYNGEE. The V gene lost 0 bases and the J gene lost 6 bases, with 13 bases spanning the gap. The CDR3 has 14 residues. The CDR3 reads CASSVGGLGSEQYF. CDR3 DNA: TGTGCCAGCAGCGTAGGGGGGCTAGGTTCCGAGCAGTACTTC.

This clonotype showed up many times. This chain connects TRBV28 to TRBJ1-1; D is undetermined. The germline CDR1 and CDR2 sequences are MDHEN and SYDVKM. V was trimmed by 6 bases and J by 1 base, leaving 12 bases between them. The CDR3 sequence is 14 residues long. The CDR3 DNA reads TGTGCCAGCAGCCCGCCCGGGCCGAACACTGAAGCTTTCTTT. Translated, it gives CASSPPGPNTEAFF.

In its sample, this clonotype was seen a few times. The rearrangement joins TRBV28 to TRBJ2-7, with TRBD1 as a possible D gene (5 bases). The CDR3 is made up of 13 amino acids. Per germline, CDR1 MDHEN and CDR2 SYDVKM. Trimming took 2 bases from V and 2 from J, leaving 7 bases between them. The CDR3 region is CASSLLTAYEQYF. As DNA, the CDR3 is TGTGCCAGCAGTTTACTGACAGCCTACGAGCAGTACTTC. The full variable domain, in which reference TRBV28 and TRBJ2-7 provide the parts outside the CDR3, is DVKVTQSSRYLVKRTGEKVFLECVQDMDHENMFWYRQDPGLGLRLIYFSYDVKMKEKGDIPEGYSVSREKKERFSLILESASTNQTSMYLCASSLLTAYEQYFGPGTRLTVT.

This clonotype was seen more than once but under ten times. J is TRBJ2-3 and V is TRBV20-1; 7 nucleotides align to TRBD2. Per the germline V gene, CDR1 is DFQATT and CDR2 is SNEGSKA (reference sequence). This CDR3 region has 14 residues. The trim removed 0 bases at V and 6 bases at J, leaving 6 bases unmatched. The CDR3 DNA sequence: TGCAGTGCTAGAGATCTCTTGCGGGAGGATACGCAGTATTTT. This translates into CSARDLLREDTQYF.

V gene TRBV7-8 combines with J gene TRBJ2-7; D call uncertain. This CDR3 region has 14 residues. V shed 4 bases and J shed 4 bases, with 14 bases lying between them. Germline V gene data show CDR1 as SGHVS and CDR2 as FQNEAQ. The CDR3 is CASSSKFTGYEQYF. CDR3 in DNA: TGTGCCAGCAGCTCGAAGTTTACTGGATACGAGCAGTACTTC.

This clonotype was seen a handful of times. The J gene is TRBJ2-7, the V gene TRBV9; TRBD2 matches at 8 bases. Losses at the gene ends were 2 bases for V and 5 bases for J; bases not matched to a gene: 6. This CDR3 comprises 14 residues. Germline CDR1 and CDR2: SGDLS and YYNGEE. The CDR3 here is CASSVAGGFDEQYF. CDR3 DNA: TGTGCCAGCAGCGTGGCGGGAGGCTTCGACGAGCAGTACTTC.

The J gene is TRBJ2-5, the V gene TRBV20-1; 9 nucleotides agree with TRBD2. With 3 bases clipped from V and 3 bases from J, the junction kept 5 bases outside the gene matches. This CDR3 region has 14 residues. Looked up from germline, CDR1 is DFQATT and CDR2 is SNEGSKA (reference sequence). CDR3 in amino acids: CSASISGSKETQYF. The DNA of the CDR3 is TGCAGTGCTAGCATTAGCGGGAGTAAAGAGACCCAGTACTTC.

This clonotype was recorded at least ten times. This chain joins TRBV12-3 or TRBV12-4 and TRBJ2-2, with D uncertain. This CDR3 is built from 12 residues. Between the trimmed V and J ends, which lost 5 bases and 3 bases, there was a span of 4 bases. The CDR3 is CASSPHTGELFF. The DNA of the CDR3 is TGTGCCAGCAGTCCCCACACCGGGGAGCTGTTTTTT.

This clonotype was seen at least ten times. This chain joins TRBV6-6 and TRBJ2-5; 12 bases line up with TRBD2. After removal of 2 bases from V and 7 bases from J, the junction contained 2 bases not matched to a gene. CDR1 is MNHNY, CDR2 SVGAGI, per germline (reference sequence). The CDR3 contains 14 residues. CDR3: CASSYGLAGRTQYF. CDR3 nucleotide sequence: TGTGCCAGCAGTTACGGACTAGCGGGACGGACCCAGTACTTC.

This clonotype was counted between two and nine times. This rearrangement joins TRBV28 to TRBJ2-1, with D unclear. CDR3 length: 16 residues. Germline V gives CDR1 MDHEN, CDR2 SYDVKM. The V and J ends lost 4 bases and 4 bases respectively, with 17 bases between them. Here the CDR3 DNA reads TGTGCCAGCAGTTACCCCGACCGGACGTTGTACAATGAGCAGTTCTTC. It codes for CASSYPDRTLYNEQFF.

In this sample, this clonotype turned up many times. The V and J genes are TRBV29-1 and TRBJ2-4; TRBD1 matches 10 bases. Per germline, CDR1 SQVTM and CDR2 ANQGSEA. The V and J ends lost 6 bases and 8 bases, in that order; junction bases with no gene match: 4. The CDR3 is made up of 12 amino acids. CDR3 DNA: TGCAGCGTGTTAGGACAGGGGGACATTCAGTACTTC. It codes for CSVLGQGDIQYF.

This clonotype was detected ten times or more. The chain combines TRBV7-2 with TRBJ2-7; 9 nucleotides agree with TRBD2. The ends lost 5 bases at V and 3 bases at J; junction bases unmatched: 5. The CDR3 extends over 14 amino acids. CDR1 is SGHTA, CDR2 FQGNSA, per germline. CDR3 bases: TGTGCCAGCAGCCCAGGACTAGCGTTCTACGAGCAGTACTTC. Translated: CASSPGLAFYEQYF.

This clonotype was seen only a few times. This sequence joins TRBV29-1 and TRBJ2-1, with 9 nucleotides matching TRBD1. J was trimmed by 8 bases and V by 7 bases; bases with no gene match: 9. Germline V gives CDR1 SQVTM, CDR2 ANQGSEA. This CDR3 contains 13 residues. The CDR3 coding sequence is TGCAGCGCCCGGACAGGGGAAATTCATGAGCAGTTCTTC. Translated, it gives CSARTGEIHEQFF.

This clonotype was detected a few times. The genes are TRBV20-1 and TRBJ2-1, with a possible D match to TRBD1 (6 bases). In germline, CDR1 is DFQATT, CDR2 SNEGSKA (reference sequence). This CDR3 comprises 17 residues. Deletions cut 0 bases from V and 0 bases from J, with 15 bases between. The CDR3 DNA reads as TGCAGTGCTAGAGATTACCGGACAGTACCCTCCTACAATGAGCAGTTCTTC. Protein product: CSARDYRTVPSYNEQFF.

The V and J genes are TRBV24-1 and TRBJ2-1; 13 bases match TRBD2. CDR1 KGHDR and CDR2 SFDVKD come from the germline V gene. V shed 9 bases, J shed 7 bases, and the junction held 5 bases outside the gene matches. There are 14 residues in the CDR3. The CDR3 is CATELAGGPNEQFF. DNA of the CDR3: TGTGCCACCGAACTAGCGGGAGGGCCTAATGAGCAGTTCTTC.

In its sample, this clonotype was seen many times. The chain has TRBV28 and TRBJ1-1, with D possibly TRBD1 on 5 matching bases. The CDR3 contains 15 residues. Germline V gives CDR1 MDHEN, CDR2 SYDVKM. Trimming removed 7 bases at V and 4 bases at J, with 19 bases between. CDR3 bases: TGTGCCAGCACACATGGGGGGAGAACGAGCACTGAAGCTTTCTTT. The encoded protein is CASTHGGRTSTEAFF.

The chain employs TRBV6-1 and TRBJ2-7; 7 bases align to TRBD2. Germline V CDR1 and CDR2: MNHNS, SASEGT. The CDR3 is made up of 14 amino acids. V was pared by 11 bases and J by 7 bases, with 17 bases of the junction left unmatched. This CDR3 is CACHSSGGPGEQYF. The CDR3 nucleotides read TGTGCCTGTCATTCTAGCGGAGGGCCGGGGGAGCAGTACTTC.

The V call is TRBV4-1, the J call TRBJ1-4, with unresolved D. CDR1 is MGHRA and CDR2 is YSYEKL in the germline V gene. The CDR3 covers 14 residues. V was cut by 2 bases and J by 7 bases, with 11 bases left in between. The CDR3 DNA sequence: TGCGCCAGCAGCCAACGGGGAGGGAGTGAAAAACTGTTTTTT. Protein sequence: CASSQRGGSEKLFF.

This clonotype was found a few times. The chain links TRBV4-3 to TRBJ2-1; possible D gene TRBD2, 7 bases. The CDR3 is 17 amino acids. With 0 bases removed from V and 5 bases from J, the gap between germline ends came to 17 bases. Per the germline V gene, CDR1 is LGHNA and CDR2 is YSLEER. Here the CDR3 reads CASSQEGGGRSNNEQFF. In DNA form, the CDR3 reads TGCGCCAGCAGCCAAGAAGGGGGAGGGAGGTCCAACAATGAGCAGTTCTTC.

This clonotype was picked up many times. The DNA for the CDR3 is TGTGCCTGGAGTGGGGGCGGGAACACCGGGGAGCTGTTTTTT. It codes for CAWSGGGNTGELFF. The chain joins TRBV30 to TRBJ2-2; perhaps TRBD1 as D (5 bases). The length of the CDR3 is 14 residues. Germline V lookup: CDR1 GTSNPN, CDR2 SVGIG (reference sequence). Trimming took off 1 base at V and 1 base at J, with 7 bases between the two ends.

In its sample, this clonotype was seen a few times. The chain recombines TRBV4-1 with TRBJ2-2; D call uncertain. This CDR3 is 12 amino acids long. Germline CDR1 reads MGHRA; CDR2 reads YSYEKL. The ends were cut back, 3 bases at V and 8 bases at J, with 7 bases in the middle. In nucleotides, the CDR3 is TGCGCCAGCAGCCAGGGCAGAGGGGAGCTGTTTTTT. It translates to CASSQGRGELFF.

This clonotype has at least ten counts. The chain has TRBV20-1 and TRBJ2-5, with a weak D call TRBD1 (6 bases). This CDR3 has 13 amino acids. The ends were cut back, 6 bases at V and 5 bases at J, with 16 bases in the middle. Germline V CDR1 and CDR2: DFQATT, SNEGSKA (reference sequence). The CDR3 here is CSAVSGGLETQYF. Here the CDR3 DNA reads TGCAGTGCGGTCTCTGGGGGCCTGGAGACCCAGTACTTC.